This T cell receptor beta chain emerged from a study of T cells after posttransplantation cyclophosphamide. Overall study findings and caveats: Donor-recipient repertoire similarity was low at 1-2 months, rising over year one. TRB clonality was highly associated with recipient CMV seropositivity and reactivation. Tissue-infiltrating T cells from skin or gut overlapped little with blood T cells.

On this clone: Its antigen is currently unknown.

Control samples came 1 year after myeloablative marrow transplants with methotrexate plus calcineurin inhibitor. With V trimmed by 5 bases and J by 7 bases, 14 bases remained unmatched. Germline CDR1 SGHNT, CDR2 YENEEA. The CDR3 totals 16 residues. The table came from immunoSEQ multiplex PCR; TCRdb's copy has only in-frame clones and leaves some out. The data contain over 15,000 clones, roughly 87% of them singletons. Sequenced material: PBMCs, taken after an allogeneic stem cell transplant with a calcineurin inhibitor and methotrexate. The chain has TRBV11-3 and TRBJ2-1; 7 bases agree with TRBD2. The clonotype originates from a male patient aged 50 to 60 who received an allogeneic stem cell transplant from an unrelated donor, was CMV-positive, and had chronic GVHD only. Part of the T cells may come from the graft donor. The CDR3 DNA sequence: TGTGCCAGCAGCCCTAGTCGGGCGGGAGTTAAAAATGAGCAGTTCTTC. Protein sequence: CASSPSRAGVKNEQFF.